This paragraph reports one TCR beta chain. Using immunoSEQ multiplex PCR, the repertoire was profiled, and TCRdb retains in-frame clones only, with some absent. This sample has about 68,000 clones, with more than 75% found just once. This specimen belongs to a study of OX40 agonist ivuxolimab in advanced cancers. Germline CDR1 reads MNHNY; CDR2 reads SVGAGI (reference sequence). Trimming removed 2 bases at V and 4 bases at J, with 3 bases between. This CDR3 region has 12 residues. This rearrangement joins TRBV6-6 to TRBJ1-3; D is unclear. This clonotype was obtained from an adult with an advanced solid tumor such as melanoma, head and neck, liver or kidney cancer. This sample comprised CD4+ or CD8+ T cells sorted from blood, obtained in a trial of the OX40 agonist ivuxolimab. DNA of the CDR3: TGTGCCAGCAGTTACCGGGGAAACACCATATATTTT. Translating it yields CASSYRGNTIYF.